These T cell receptor beta chains were read from a single sample in a study of graft-versus-host responses after intestinal transplantation. The repertoire was sequenced with immunoSEQ multiplex PCR; TCRdb's copy has only in-frame clones and lacks some. The table records approximately 14,000 clones, 70% to 75% of them present only once. Specimen: ileum tissue, collected 16 days after intestinal transplant. The receptors derive from a human patient who received an intestinal transplant, so some T cells may come from the graft donor. Each CDR3 is given with its conserved first and last residue. D genes are given only for firm matches. Size is stated for part of the rows, as once, few or many counts, or as a class when the clone is expanded.

TRBJ2-7 NA NA 14 TRBV4-3 CASSQVTGAYEQYF TGCGCCAGCAGCCAAGTCACGGGGGCCTACGAGCAGTACTTC
TRBJ2-3 TRBD2 NA 15 TRBV27 CASSLSPSGTDTQYF TGTGCCAGCAGTTTATCCCCTAGCGGTACAGATACGCAGTATTTT
TRBJ2-5 TRBD1 once 16 TRBV7-2 CASSGRDRGYQETQYF TGTGCCAGCAGCGGCCGGGACAGGGGCTACCAAGAGACCCAGTACTTC
TRBJ1-2 TRBD1 NA 15 TRBV18 CASSPTGGNNYGYTF TGTGCCAGCTCACCTACAGGGGGCAATAACTATGGCTACACCTTC
TRBJ2-2 TRBD1 NA 16 TRBV5-4 CASSLRGQGVTGELFF TGTGCCAGCAGCTTGAGGGGACAGGGGGTCACCGGGGAGCTGTTTTTT
TRBJ1-2 TRBD1 NA 15 TRBV7-2 CASSLSAGGYYGYTF TGTGCCAGCAGCTTATCGGCAGGGGGGTACTATGGCTACACCTTC
TRBJ1-5 TRBD1 NA 17 TRBV25-1 CASSEMGQGGAPMPQHF TGTGCCAGCAGTGAAATGGGACAGGGGGGGGCACCAATGCCCCAGCATTTT
TRBJ1-1 NA NA 12 TRBV30 CAWRTGGGRAFF TGTGCCTGGAGAACCGGGGGGGGCCGAGCTTTCTTT
TRBJ2-7 NA NA 12 TRBV21-1 CASSKWSYEQYF TGTGCCAGCAGCAAATGGAGCTACGAGCAGTACTTC
TRBJ2-7 NA NA 15 TRBV7-6 CASSSSSVRGYEQYF TGTGCCAGCAGCTCCTCTAGCGTAAGGGGCTACGAGCAGTACTTC
TRBJ1-2 TRBD1 NA 15 TRBV5-1 CASSLGGTGTYGYTF TGCGCCAGCAGCTTGGGGGGGACAGGGACCTATGGCTACACCTTC
TRBJ1-2 TRBD1 NA 14 TRBV7-6 CASSSGTGHNGYTF TGTGCCAGCAGCTCAGGGACAGGGCACAATGGCTACACCTTC
TRBJ2-7 TRBD1 few 15 TRBV11-2 CASSLVGTVLYEQYF TGTGCCAGCAGCTTAGTTGGGACAGTTCTCTACGAGCAGTACTTC
TRBJ2-1 NA NA 14 TRBV6-6 CASRHYPWPNEQFF TGTGCCAGCAGGCACTACCCGTGGCCGAATGAGCAGTTCTTC
TRBJ2-7 TRBD2 NA 15 TRBV28 CASSPPLAGDNEQYF TGTGCCAGCAGCCCACCCCTAGCGGGAGACAACGAGCAGTACTTC
TRBJ1-5 NA NA 16 TRBV4-1 CASSQDWAQPNQPQHF TGCGCCAGCAGCCAAGATTGGGCGCAGCCTAATCAGCCCCAGCATTTT